This T cell receptor beta chain came from a study of cytomegalovirus exposure and HLA in healthy donors. CDR1 is GTSNPN, CDR2 SVGIG, per germline (reference sequence). This CDR3 is 14 amino acids long. Trimming pared 0 bases from V and 1 base from J, leaving 9 bases between. The PCR used 60 Vbeta and 13 Jbeta primers. Here immunoSEQ multiplex PCR was the method, and the copy in TCRdb shows in-frame clones only, minus some. The profile covers over 150,000 clones, with 70% to 90% appearing a single time and 4% to 6% taken by the ten largest. The clonotype was recovered from a girl between 10 and 17 years old in good health and CMV-seropositive. The chain carries TRBV30 and TRBJ1-1; D unresolved. Input material: PBMCs. The DNA of the CDR3 is TGTGCCTGGAGTGTACGGTCCACGAACACTGAAGCTTTCTTT. Translated: CAWSVRSTNTEAFF.